A single sample is the source of the 24 T cell receptor beta chains below, sequenced in a study of T cell responses to AZD1222 COVID-19 vaccine. Sequencing used immunoSEQ multiplex PCR; TCRdb keeps in-frame clones, though not all of them. The sample has approximately 90,000 clones; 70% to 90% are singletons. The sample here was peripheral blood, taken 28 days after the second AZD1222 dose. These receptors all come from an adult who received the AZD1222 COVID-19 vaccine.

The gene calls are TRBV7-6 and TRBJ2-4; D is uncertain. The germline V gene has CDR1 SGHVS and CDR2 FNYEAQ. This CDR3 has 15 amino acids. The ends were cut back, 4 bases at V and 0 bases at J, with 10 bases in the middle. CDR3 coding DNA: TGTGCCAGCAGCTCAGACTGGGGAGCCAAAAACATTCAGTACTTC. This translates into CASSSDWGAKNIQYF.

The chain uses TRBV30 and TRBJ2-5; D gene ambiguous. This CDR3 is built from 13 residues. Germline CDR1 reads GTSNPN; CDR2 reads SVGIG (reference sequence). The V end was cut by 2 bases, the J end by 3 bases, with 10 bases between. This chain's CDR3 is CAWSRVVKETQYF. CDR3 nucleotide sequence: TGTGCCTGGAGTAGGGTTGTCAAAGAGACCCAGTACTTC.

The gene calls are TRBV29-1 and TRBJ1-2; D uncertain. The ends were cut back, 5 bases at V and 10 bases at J, with 14 bases in the middle. CDR1 and CDR2 from the germline V gene are SQVTM and ANQGSEA. The CDR3 is 11 amino acids. CDR3 sequence reads: CSVFSARDYTF. In DNA, the CDR3 is TGCAGCGTTTTTTCCGCCAGAGACTACACCTTC.

The CDR3 region is CASSAMQGAAEAFF. CDR3 coding DNA: TGCGCCAGCAGTGCGATGCAGGGGGCGGCTGAAGCTTTCTTT. This chain uses TRBV10-1 with TRBJ1-1, with 8 nucleotides matching TRBD1. Germline CDR1 and CDR2: WNHNN and SYGVQD (reference sequence). The CDR3 loop spans 14 amino acids. Trimming removed 4 bases from V and 6 bases from J; junction bases left unmatched: 7.

Only a few counts were recorded for this clone. The V gene is TRBV28, the J gene TRBJ1-2; D gene ambiguous. The CDR3 is 14 amino acids. The germline V gene encodes CDR1 MDHEN and CDR2 SYDVKM. V lost 1 base and J 6 bases, leaving 12 bases between the germline ends. CDR3 in DNA: TGTGCCAGCAGTTTATTTGGAAGGACTAATGGCTACACCTTC. Amino acid sequence: CASSLFGRTNGYTF.

J is TRBJ1-3 and V is TRBV4-1; D remains ambiguous. V dropped 0 bases and J dropped 4 bases, with 16 bases sitting between them. The length of the CDR3 is 17 residues. Germline V lookup: CDR1 MGHRA, CDR2 YSYEKL. The DNA of the CDR3 is TGCGCCAGCAGCCAAGATCCTGGATTCCGCAGAGGAAACACCATATATTTT. This encodes CASSQDPGFRRGNTIYF.

The genes are TRBV7-3 and TRBJ2-1, with no clear D. The CDR3 is 13 amino acids. Germline values: CDR1 SGHTA, CDR2 FQGTGA. The V end was cut by 2 bases, the J end by 10 bases, with 12 bases between. CDR3 region: CASSLVTQREQFF. The DNA of the CDR3 is TGTGCCAGCAGCTTAGTGACACAAAGGGAGCAGTTCTTC. Filled out from reference TRBV7-3 and TRBJ2-1, the complete variable domain reads GAGVSQTPSNKVTEKGKYVELRCDPISGHTALYWYRQSLGQGPEFLIYFQGTGAADDSGLPNDRFFAVRPEGSVSTLKIQRTERGDSAVYLCASSLVTQREQFFGPGTRLTVL.

The V and J genes are TRBV12-3 or TRBV12-4 and TRBJ2-1; D remains ambiguous. The CDR3 contains 13 residues. With 2 bases removed from V and 4 bases from J, the gap between germline ends came to 6 bases. The CDR3 coding sequence is TGTGCCAGCAGTTTAACCAGTTACAATGAGCAGTTCTTC. Its translation: CASSLTSYNEQFF.

V gene TRBV29-1 combines with J gene TRBJ1-1; D ambiguous. With 5 bases removed from V and 3 bases from J, the gap between germline ends came to 13 bases. This CDR3 comprises 13 residues. CDR1 SQVTM and CDR2 ANQGSEA come from the germline V gene. The CDR3 loop is CSVLREYDTEAFF. The CDR3 nucleotides read TGCAGCGTTCTGCGGGAGTATGACACTGAAGCTTTCTTT.

The chain links TRBV3-1 (or the pseudogene TRBV3-2) to TRBJ1-2, with D possibly being TRBD1 (6 bases). The germline CDR1 and CDR2 sequences are LGHDT and YNNKEL (reference sequence). V lost 3 bases, J lost 8 bases, and 16 bases lay in between. The CDR3 loop spans 14 amino acids. As DNA, the CDR3 is TGTGCCAGCAGCCATGCGAACAGGGTTTCAGGCTACACCTTC. Translated, it gives CASSHANRVSGYTF.

This clone was detected only a few times. The chain recombines TRBV6-1 with TRBJ2-6; 9 nucleotides line up with TRBD2. CDR1 MNHNS and CDR2 SASEGT come from the germline V gene. V lost 3 bases to trimming and J lost 0 bases; unmatched junction nucleotides: 6. The CDR3 is 18 residues long. The DNA of the CDR3 is TGTGCCAGCAGTGAGGTAGCGGGGGTGAGCTCTGGGGCCAACGTCCTGACTTTC. Translation: CASSEVAGVSSGANVLTF.

The V gene is TRBV27, the J gene TRBJ1-5; D is undetermined. Per the germline V gene, CDR1 is MNHEY and CDR2 is SMNVEV (reference sequence). V was pared by 5 bases and J by 2 bases, with 10 bases between. CDR3 size: 14 residues. The CDR3 loop is CASSPDVGNQPQHF. The CDR3 bases are TGTGCCAGCAGTCCTGACGTTGGCAATCAGCCCCAGCATTTT.

The chain joins TRBV30 to TRBJ1-1, with unresolved D. The V gene lost 2 bases and the J gene lost 4 bases, with 11 bases spanning the gap. Germline values: CDR1 GTSNPN, CDR2 SVGIG (reference sequence). The CDR3 is made up of 13 amino acids. The CDR3 nucleotides read TGTGCCTGGAGTAGTGGTCCGGGCACTGAAGCTTTCTTT. Encoded protein: CAWSSGPGTEAFF.

The chain has TRBV5-6 and TRBJ1-3; 7 bases fit TRBD1. V dropped 0 bases and J dropped 2; count of bases not matched to a gene: 8. The germline V gene encodes CDR1 SGHDT and CDR2 YYEEEE. This CDR3 is built from 17 residues. The CDR3: CASSLDRGQVAGNTIYF. Written as DNA, the CDR3 is TGTGCCAGCAGCTTGGACAGGGGTCAGGTCGCTGGAAACACCATATATTTT. Combining the CDR3 with reference TRBV5-6 and TRBJ1-3 gives the whole variable domain DAGVTQSPTHLIKTRGQQVTLRCSPKSGHDTVSWYQQALGQGPQFIFQYYEEEERQRGNFPDRFSGHQFPNYSSELNVNALLLGDSALYLCASSLDRGQVAGNTIYFGEGSWLTVV.

The rearrangement uses TRBV3-1 (or the pseudogene TRBV3-2) and TRBJ2-7, with 9 nucleotides matching TRBD2. After removal of 4 bases from V and 7 bases from J, the junction contained 11 bases not matched to a gene. Germline CDR1 is LGHDT and CDR2 is YNNKEL (reference sequence). The CDR3 consists of 15 residues. Here the CDR3 reads CASSRAAGGTLEQYF. DNA for the CDR3: TGTGCCAGCAGCCGTGCCGCGGGGGGGACCCTGGAGCAGTACTTC.

The chain joins TRBV5-1 to TRBJ2-7, with D tentatively TRBD1 (5 bases). Trimming pared 2 bases from V and 5 bases from J, leaving 14 bases between. Germline V gene lookup returns CDR1 SGHRS and CDR2 YFSETQ. The CDR3 is 14 residues long. The chain's CDR3 is CASSFLGARDEQYF. CDR3 coding DNA: TGCGCCAGCAGCTTTTTAGGGGCAAGGGACGAGCAGTACTTC.

The chain combines TRBV2 with TRBJ1-5; maybe TRBD1 (5 bases). The CDR3 loop spans 14 amino acids. The V and J ends lost 6 bases and 2 bases respectively, with 11 bases between them. Germline CDR1 reads SNHLY; CDR2 reads FYNNEI. The chain's CDR3 is CASSRDEGNQPQHF. The CDR3 DNA reads as TGTGCCAGCAGCAGGGACGAGGGCAATCAGCCCCAGCATTTT. Together with reference TRBV2 and TRBJ1-5, the CDR3 gives the full variable domain: EPEVTQTPSHQVTQMGQEVILRCVPISNHLYFYWYRQILGQKVEFLVSFYNNEISEKSEIFDDQFSVERPDGSNFTLKIRSTKLEDSAMYFCASSRDEGNQPQHFGDGTRLSIL.

The rearrangement uses TRBV6-6 and TRBJ1-2; 10 bases line up with TRBD1. CDR3 length equals 17 residues. Trimming took 5 bases from V and 4 from J; bases not matched to a gene: 13. The germline V gene encodes CDR1 MNHNY and CDR2 SVGAGI (reference sequence). The CDR3 nucleotides read TGTGCCAGCAGTCAGGGGGGACAGGGGCTTACCACCTATGGCTACACCTTC. This sequence encodes CASSQGGQGLTTYGYTF.

The chain uses TRBV27 and TRBJ1-2; maybe TRBD1 (5 bases). Germline V gene lookup returns CDR1 MNHEY and CDR2 SMNVEV (reference sequence). V lost 2 bases and J 3 bases, leaving 10 bases between the germline ends. The CDR3 sequence is 14 residues long. CDR3 DNA sequence: TGTGCCAGCAGTTTACTTGGAGGGGACTATGGCTACACCTTC. Translation: CASSLLGGDYGYTF.

Concerning this clone itself: Other DNA sequences in the same sample also yield this CDR3. The J gene is TRBJ1-1, the V gene TRBV18, with D possibly being TRBD1 (6 bases). V lost 0 bases, J lost 1 base, and 9 bases lay in between. Germline V gene data show CDR1 as KGHSH and CDR2 as LQKENI. The CDR3 loop spans 15 amino acids. The CDR3 nucleotides read TGTGCCAGCTCACCACCGACAGGAGCGAACACTGAAGCTTTCTTT. This codes for CASSPPTGANTEAFF.

Only one count was recorded for this clone. The chain joins TRBV28 to TRBJ1-6; no definite D call. This CDR3 is built from 15 residues. Germline CDR1 MDHEN, CDR2 SYDVKM. Between the trimmed V and J ends, which lost 6 bases and 0 bases, there was a span of 9 bases. CDR3 coding DNA: TGTGCCAGCAGGAAGACTAACTCCTATAATTCACCCCTCCACTTT. It yields the protein CASRKTNSYNSPLHF.

This chain joins TRBV25-1 and TRBJ2-7, with TRBD1 identical over 8 bases. This CDR3 spans 15 amino acids. In germline, CDR1 is MGHDK, CDR2 SYGVNS. V shed 3 bases, J shed 5 bases, and the junction held 9 bases outside the gene matches. CDR3 in amino acids: CASSDPRTGLHEQYF. The CDR3 DNA is TGTGCCAGCAGTGACCCCCGGACAGGGCTCCACGAGCAGTACTTC.

This clone was found once. The J gene is TRBJ1-4, the V gene TRBV28; a possible D gene is TRBD1 (6 bases). The CDR3 spans 15 residues. Germline lookup yields CDR1 MDHEN and CDR2 SYDVKM. Trimming shortened V by 5 bases and J by 7 bases, and 17 bases separated the two germline ends. The CDR3 is CASSPPGGLGEKLFF. CDR3 in DNA: TGTGCCAGCAGTCCCCCGGGGGGCCTGGGTGAAAAACTGTTTTTT.

V and J are TRBV27 and TRBJ1-6; TRBD1 is a possible D gene (6 bases). Germline V gene lookup returns CDR1 MNHEY and CDR2 SMNVEV (reference sequence). Trimming pared 3 bases from V and 10 bases from J, leaving 22 bases between. The CDR3 length is 17 residues. CDR3 residues: CASSLGQQGSAISPLHF. CDR3 nucleotide sequence: TGTGCCAGCAGTTTGGGGCAACAGGGTTCCGCGATCTCACCCCTCCACTTT.